This T cell receptor beta chain emerged from a study of Tregs in tolerant kidney transplant recipients. Study context: The nonmyeloablative bone marrow transplants came from related graft donors, with transient mixed chimerism.

CDR1 and CDR2 from the germline V gene are SNHLY and FYNNEI. CDR3 length: 14 residues. Losses at the gene ends were 1 base for V and 5 bases for J; bases not matched to a gene: 0. For this clone: Its specificity is not known. The read terminates 3 residues before the CDR3 end, so the remaining end is supplied by the germline J gene.

Study findings and constraints: Findings come from small patient numbers and require larger validation.

Assay used: immunoSEQ multiplex PCR; TCRdb lists only in-frame clones, some missing. This sample carries more than 45,000 clones, with roughly 0.89% going to the ten biggest clones. CD4+CD25+CD127- Tregs, CD4+CD25- non-Tregs, CD4 and CD8 cells were sorted. This TCR derives from a human donor who received a combined kidney and bone marrow transplant. The chain carries TRBV2 and TRBJ1-4, with TRBD1 identical over 8 bases. Sequenced here: CD4+ T cells from blood, sampled before the transplant. Here the CDR3 reads CASSEGTGNEKLFF. The sequenced CDR3 bases are TGTGCCAGCAGTGAAGGGACAGGGAATGAAAAA. Supplemented by reference TRBV2 and TRBJ1-4, the full variable domain reads EPEVTQTPSHQVTQMGQEVILRCVPISNHLYFYWYRQILGQKVEFLVSFYNNEISEKSEIFDDQFSVERPDGSNFTLKIRSTKLEDSAMYFCASSEGTGNEKLFFGSGTQLSVL.